This TCR beta chain was observed in a study of T cells in Graves' hyperthyroidism and ophthalmopathy. This clonotype has a handful of counts. Clinical symptoms, serum thyroxine, TRAb, thyroid ultrasound and orbital computed tomography informed diagnoses. Regions amplified from RNA transcripts were the TCR beta CDR3 regions. HTBI primers were the set used in a first-round RT-PCR of the TCR CDR3. A single record per CDR3 protein comes from TCRdb applying MiXCR to the multiplex PCR reads. The table records hundreds of thousands of distinct CDR3 sequences, 20% to 30% of them present only once. Germline CDR1 MDHEN, CDR2 SYDVKM. V was clipped by 2 bases and J by 2 bases, with 10 bases between them. The CDR3 sequence is 15 residues long.

The chain links TRBV28 to TRBJ1-5; a possible D gene is TRBD1 (5 bases). Sequencing was carried out using blood. The TCR sequence derives from a middle-aged man with Graves' hyperthyroidism. The CDR3 DNA sequence: TGTGCCAGCAGTTTACAGGGCAGTCGCAATCAGCCCCAGCATTTT. It specifies CASSLQGSRNQPQHF.